Shown below are 7 T cell receptor beta chains from a single sample sequenced in a study of blood T cell repertoires in COVID-19. Repertoires were generated with immunoSEQ multiplex PCR, while TCRdb's copy carries only in-frame clones and drops some. Of 14,000 or so clones listed, around 91% were seen once; the top ten hold approximately 14%. Input material: peripheral blood. These receptors originate from a man between 45 and 60 years old with active COVID-19.

The chain recombines TRBV10-2 with TRBJ1-6; D is unresolved. Trimming removed 0 bases at V and 9 bases at J, with 6 bases between. This CDR3 spans 13 amino acids. In germline, CDR1 is WSHSY, CDR2 SAAADI. CDR3 coding DNA: TGCGCCAGCAGTGAGTCGGGGAGTTCACCCCTCCACTTT. It translates to CASSESGSSPLHF.

The rearrangement uses TRBV29-1 and TRBJ2-7, with D perhaps TRBD1 (5 bases). The CDR3 spans 12 residues. Germline-derived CDR1 and CDR2 are SQVTM and ANQGSEA. Trimming shortened V by 2 bases and J by 10 bases, and 15 bases separated the two germline ends. CDR3 loop: CSVENPAGLQYF. The CDR3 nucleotides are TGCAGCGTTGAAAATCCGGCAGGGCTACAGTACTTC.

The chain couples TRBV11-3 to TRBJ2-3; D gene ambiguous. CDR1 and CDR2 from the germline V gene are SGHNT and YENEEA. The germline V and J ends were trimmed by 0 bases and 4 bases, with 5 bases remaining between them. This CDR3 is 13 amino acids long. The CDR3 reads CASSLDTADTQYF. The CDR3 coding sequence is TGTGCCAGCAGCTTAGATACGGCAGATACGCAGTATTTT.

In its sample, this clone was seen a few times. V gene TRBV5-1 combines with J gene TRBJ2-7, with D perhaps matching TRBD1 (6 bases). V dropped 4 bases and J dropped 5 bases, with 19 bases sitting between them. CDR1 SGHRS and CDR2 YFSETQ come from the germline V gene. This CDR3 has 15 residues. The CDR3 sequence: CASSKQGRVGDEQYF. CDR3 DNA sequence: TGCGCCAGCAGCAAACAGGGCCGAGTTGGAGACGAGCAGTACTTC.

The chain recombines TRBV19 with TRBJ2-5; TRBD2 matches at 7 bases. J gave up 4 bases and V 3 bases, and 8 bases lay outside the gene matches. The CDR3 spans 15 residues. CDR1 LNHDA and CDR2 SQIVND come from the germline V gene (reference sequence). This chain's CDR3 is CASSIRAGVGETQYF. The DNA for the CDR3 is TGTGCCAGTAGTATTCGGGCGGGAGTGGGAGAGACCCAGTACTTC.

This chain uses TRBV18 with TRBJ2-5; tentatively, D is TRBD2 (5 bases). The V gene's germline CDR1 is KGHSH and CDR2 LQKENI. V lost 5 bases and J 1 base, leaving 8 bases between the germline ends. CDR3 length: 13 residues. The CDR3 coding sequence is TGTGCCAGCTCAGGGAGCAGCCAAGAGACCCAGTACTTC. It translates to CASSGSSQETQYF. Using reference TRBV18 and TRBJ2-5 for the parts outside the CDR3, the full variable domain is NAGVMQNPRHLVRRRGQEARLRCSPMKGHSHVYWYRQLPEEGLKFMVYLQKENIIDESGMPKERFSAEFPKEGPSILRIQQVVRGDSAAYFCASSGSSQETQYFGPGTRLLVL.

Points on this clone: One end of the junction is discordant with germline, which a read error may explain. The rearrangement links TRBV6-1 to TRBJ2-2, with 13 bases lining up with TRBD2. Per the germline V gene, CDR1 is MNHNS and CDR2 is SASEGT. The CDR3 runs to 18 residues. CDR3 nucleotide sequence: TGTGCCAGCAGCGAAGGACTAGCGGGAGTGGGGAACACCGGGGAGCTGTTTTTT. It codes for CASSEGLAGVGNTGELFF.